The 32 T cell receptor beta chains below come from one sample, sequenced in a study of CD4 and CD8 cells across lung adenocarcinoma regions. A single record per CDR3 protein comes from TCRdb applying MiXCR to the PCR reads. Among 5,000 or so distinct CDR3 sequences, 50% to 60% were seen once, and the ten largest hold around 15%. The sequencing input was CD4+ T cells from the center of a lung tumor. These receptors were taken from a male donor with lung adenocarcinoma. The CD4 and CD8 labels of this study may be unreliable.

By sample fraction, this clonotype is medium-sized. The J gene is TRBJ2-1, the V gene TRBV10-3; 11 nucleotides agree with TRBD1. The junction had 8 bases not matched to a gene; V was cut back by 0 bases and J by 4 bases. The germline CDR1 and CDR2 sequences are ENHRY and SYGVKD. The CDR3 is 18 amino acids. In DNA form, the CDR3 reads TGTGCCATCAGTGAGTCGTTCAAGTGGGACAGGGGGTACAATGAGCAGTTCTTC. It encodes CAISESFKWDRGYNEQFF.

With respect to this clonotype: One end of the junction does not line up with germline, which may come from a read error. This rearrangement joins TRBV6-1 to TRBJ2-1, with D perhaps TRBD2 (6 bases). The CDR3 totals 12 residues. Germline V gives CDR1 MNHNS, CDR2 SASEGT. CDR3 DNA sequence: TGTGCCGGCTGTGAAAGGGGCGGGGAGCAGTTTTTT. Its translation: CAGCERGGEQFF.

Written as DNA, the CDR3 is TGTGCCAGCAGCTCTGGTGACGAGACCCAGTACTTC. Translating it yields CASSSGDETQYF. The chain employs TRBV11-3 and TRBJ2-5; no clear D gene. The CDR3 sequence is 12 residues long. Trimming removed 4 bases at V and 5 bases at J, with 8 bases between. The germline gives CDR1 SGHNT, CDR2 YENEEA.

The CDR3 sequence: CASSYRGRDGYTF. CDR3 coding DNA: TGTGCCAGCAGCTACAGGGGGCGGGATGGCTACACCTTC. This chain joins TRBV6-5 and TRBJ1-2; 9 nucleotides align to TRBD1. This CDR3 spans 13 amino acids. The junction had 5 bases not matched to a gene; V was cut back by 6 bases and J by 6 bases. From germline, CDR1 is MNHEY and CDR2 SVGAGI.

The rearrangement joins TRBV20-1 to TRBJ1-5, with no clear D. The germline V gene encodes CDR1 DFQATT and CDR2 SNEGSKA (reference sequence). CDR3 length: 14 residues. Trimming shortened V by 0 bases and J by 5 bases, and 11 bases separated the two germline ends. DNA for the CDR3: TGCAGTGCTAGAGACTCGAGCCCATATCAGCCCCAGCATTTT. It specifies CSARDSSPYQPQHF.

The genes are TRBV6-1 and TRBJ2-5; D is unclear. Germline V gene lookup returns CDR1 MNHNS and CDR2 SASEGT. CDR3 length: 14 amino acids. Trimming stripped 6 bases from V and 0 bases from J, with 11 bases between. CDR3 in amino acids: CASSRYSYQETQYF. The CDR3 nucleotides are TGTGCCAGCAGCCGGTACTCGTACCAAGAGACCCAGTACTTC.

This chain links TRBV6-1 with TRBJ2-1; D tentatively reads TRBD1 or TRBD2 (5 bases each). The J call may be wrong; the DNA end is better matched by TRBJ2-5. The CDR3 loop spans 13 amino acids. CDR1 and CDR2 from the germline V gene are MNHNS and SASEGT. The chain's CDR3 is CASRGTESWTQYF. The CDR3 region has the DNA TGTGCCAGCAGAGGGACGGAGAGTTGGACCCAGTACTTC.

This clonotype has only a few counts. The V call is TRBV6-1, the J call TRBJ2-3; D might be TRBD1 (5 bases). The last part of the DNA fits TRBJ2-7 better; the J call may be wrong. The CDR3 spans 14 residues. Germline assignment: CDR1 MNHNS and CDR2 SASEGT. CDR3 coding DNA: TGTGCCAGCAGGGGTCAGGGCGCCAAAGATACGCAGTACTTC. This sequence encodes CASRGQGAKDTQYF.

Notes on this clonotype: Its ends do not fully match the called genes, so a read error is possible. The genes are TRBV6-1 and TRBJ2-3; D is perhaps TRBD1 or TRBD2 (5 bases each). Germline V gene sequence: CDR1 MNHNS, CDR2 SASEGT. This CDR3 spans 17 amino acids. CDR3 residues: CASSEGTGGSSTETQYF. The CDR3 nucleotides are TGTGCCAGCAGTGAGGGTACTGGGGGTTCGAGCACAGAGACGCAGTATTTC.

This chain joins TRBV6-1 and TRBJ2-2, with D perhaps matching TRBD2 (5 bases). The CDR3 totals 15 residues. The germline CDR1 and CDR2 sequences are MNHNS and SASEGT. Between the trimmed V and J ends, which lost 3 bases and 1 base, there was a span of 9 bases. Here the CDR3 reads CASSEGSGNTGELFF. The CDR3, as DNA: TGTGCCAGCAGTGAGGGGAGCGGGAACACCGGGGAGCTGTTTTTT.

In this sample, this clonotype turned up once. The rearrangement uses TRBV6-1 and TRBJ2-4, with D perhaps TRBD1 or TRBD2 (5 bases each). The ends were cut back, 6 bases at V and 13 bases at J, with 31 bases in the middle. Germline V gives CDR1 MNHNS, CDR2 SASEGT. The CDR3 sequence is 17 residues long. The CDR3 region is CASSKATGGRAKKIQYF. CDR3 in DNA: TGTGCCAGCAGCAAAGCGACTGGGGGACGAGCCAAAAAGATCCAGTACTTC.

Remarks on this clonotype: A read error may produce the germline difference seen at one junction end. This sequence joins TRBV10-2 and TRBJ2-5, with D perhaps matching TRBD1 or TRBD2 (5 bases each). CDR3 length equals 11 residues. Germline V gives CDR1 WSHSY, CDR2 SAAADI. CDR3 nucleotides: TGCGGGGCCGGGGCCAAAGAGATCCAGTACTTC. Translation gives CGAGAKEIQYF.

The rearrangement links TRBV6-5 to TRBJ1-4; no definite D call. Trimming pared 2 bases from V and 5 bases from J, leaving 6 bases between. This CDR3 is built from 13 residues. Germline V gene data show CDR1 as MNHEY and CDR2 as SVGAGI. The CDR3 region is CASSYRLNEKLFF. The DNA for the CDR3 is TGTGCCAGCAGTTACAGACTCAATGAAAAACTGTTTTTT.

This sequence joins TRBV10-2 and TRBJ2-3; D is perhaps TRBD1 or TRBD2 (5 bases each). Germline CDR1 is WSHSY and CDR2 is SAAADI. V lost 0 bases, J lost 5 bases, and 6 bases lay in between. The CDR3 is made up of 13 amino acids. CDR3 protein: CASSESGRDTQYF. CDR3 sequence (DNA): TGCGCCAGCAGTGAGTCGGGACGAGATACGCAGTATTTT.

Note on this clonotype: Germline and junction disagree at one end, which may indicate a read error. The CDR3 is CASSVSGNTEDSF. The CDR3 nucleotides read TGTGCCAGCAGTGTCTCAGGGAACACTGAAGACTCCTTC. The rearrangement joins TRBV6-1 to TRBJ1-1; maybe TRBD1 (5 bases). CDR3 length: 13 amino acids. Germline loops: CDR1 MNHNS, CDR2 SASEGT.

The chain joins TRBV6-1 to TRBJ1-5, with D perhaps matching TRBD1 (5 bases). CDR3 size: 13 residues. Germline loops: CDR1 MNHNS, CDR2 SASEGT. Trimming removed 5 bases at V and 5 bases at J, with 10 bases between. CDR3 region: CASSHGGDQPQHF. The CDR3 nucleotides are TGTGCCAGCAGTCATGGGGGGGATCAGCCCCAGCATTTT.

V usage is TRBV6-1 and J usage is TRBJ2-5, with D perhaps given as TRBD1 or TRBD2 (5 bases each). TRBJ2-7 matches the DNA end more closely, so the J call is doubtful. This CDR3 is 16 amino acids long. CDR1 and CDR2 (germline): MNHNS, SASEGT. DNA for the CDR3: TGTGCCAGCATCGAGATGAACCCGGGACGATCTTACGAGCAGTACTTC. It specifies CASIEMNPGRSYEQYF.

This clonotype was counted only a few times. The chain has TRBV6-1 and TRBJ1-3; a possible D gene is TRBD1 (5 bases). Trimming took off 0 bases at V and 0 bases at J, with 9 bases between the two ends. This CDR3 comprises 16 residues. CDR1 MNHNS and CDR2 SASEGT come from the germline V gene. The CDR3 DNA reads TGTGCCAGCAGTGAAGCGTCGGGACGCTCTGGAAACACCATATATTTT. As protein: CASSEASGRSGNTIYF.

This clonotype is judged large. The germline gene is not matched at one end of the junction; a read error may be the cause. This rearrangement joins TRBV27 to TRBJ2-1; 8 nucleotides align to TRBD1. This CDR3 has 10 residues. In germline, CDR1 is MNHEY, CDR2 SMNVEV (reference sequence). CDR3 DNA sequence: TGTGCCAGCAGCCGGACAGGGAGTGCCTTC. This gives the protein CASSRTGSAF.

The chain combines TRBV6-1 with TRBJ2-1; D may match TRBD1 or TRBD2 (5 bases each). Germline V lookup: CDR1 MNHNS, CDR2 SASEGT. This CDR3 comprises 13 residues. The V end was cut by 1 base, the J end by 4 bases, with 5 bases between. This CDR3 is CASSEGGYNEQFF. The CDR3 DNA is TGTGCCAGCAGTGAAGGGGGGTACAATGAGCAGTTCTTC.

V and J are TRBV10-3 and TRBJ1-2, with TRBD1 matching over 10 bases. Germline CDR1 is ENHRY and CDR2 is SYGVKD. V was pared by 10 bases and J by 1 base, with 15 bases of the junction left unmatched. The CDR3 has 17 amino acids. The CDR3 reads CATPLDRGREGNYGYTF. CDR3 nucleotides: TGTGCCACTCCTCTTGACAGGGGGCGTGAGGGTAACTATGGCTACACCTTC.

This chain joins TRBV25-1 and TRBJ2-3; D gene uncertain. V was shortened by 8 bases and J by 7 bases, with 25 bases between the two germline ends. There are 16 residues in the CDR3. Germline CDR1 is MGHDK and CDR2 is SYGVNS. CDR3 bases: TGTGCCAGCCGTGTGGCAGCGCTAGGAGCCAAAAATACGCAGTATTTT. Translating it yields CASRVAALGAKNTQYF.

This clonotype is classed as large. V is TRBV6-1 and J is TRBJ2-2, with a tentative D call TRBD1 (5 bases). CDR3 length: 15 residues. The V end lost 5 bases, the J end lost 4 bases, and 14 bases lay between the germline ends. CDR1 is MNHNS and CDR2 is SASEGT in the germline V gene. This chain's CDR3 is CASSRWGSGTGELFF. The DNA for the CDR3 is TGTGCCAGCAGTCGATGGGGCAGTGGCACCGGGGAGCTGTTTTTT.

The chain joins TRBV12-3 or TRBV12-4 to TRBJ2-5; 9 positions agree with TRBD2. The V and J ends lost 6 bases and 5 bases, in that order; junction bases with no gene match: 4. The CDR3 has 13 residues. The CDR3 is CASRGGRAETQYF. The CDR3 coding sequence is TGTGCCAGCAGGGGCGGGAGGGCGGAGACCCAGTACTTC.

By share of the sample, this clonotype is large (0.1 to 1%). The genes are TRBV6-1 and TRBJ2-1; 11 bases align to TRBD1. TRBJ2-5 matches the DNA end more closely, so the J call is doubtful. Germline CDR1 MNHNS, CDR2 SASEGT. CDR3 length: 16 amino acids. The CDR3 coding sequence is TGTGCCAGCAGTGGGGGACAGGGGGGATTCGGGGAGACCCAGTACTTC. Amino acids: CASSGGQGGFGETQYF.

A note on this clonotype: One end of the junction varies from germline; a read error may be responsible. V and J are TRBV24-1 and TRBJ2-4, with D possibly being TRBD1 (6 bases). CDR1 and CDR2 (germline): KGHDR, SFDVKD. The CDR3 loop spans 19 amino acids. DNA of the CDR3: TGTGCCACCAGTGACCCCCTTTGGTCGAGGCTGGGGGCCAAAGACACGCAGTATTTC. It yields the protein CATSDPLWSRLGAKDTQYF.

CDR3 protein: CASSEEPHETQYF. CDR3 DNA sequence: TGTGCCAGCAGTGAAGAGCCCCATGAGACCCAGTACTTC. V usage is TRBV6-1 and J usage is TRBJ2-5; the D is unclear. V was trimmed by 1 base and J by 5 bases, leaving 8 bases between them. Germline CDR1 is MNHNS and CDR2 is SASEGT. CDR3 length: 13 residues.

This chain connects TRBV24-1 to TRBJ2-4; TRBD2 matches 9 bases. This CDR3 has 19 residues. The junction had 25 bases not matched to a gene; V was cut back by 4 bases and J by 13 bases. From germline, CDR1 is KGHDR and CDR2 SFDVKD. CDR3 coding DNA: TGTGCCACCAGTGACCCCCTTTGGTCGGGGCGGGGGGGCAAAAATACGCAGTACTTC. It encodes CATSDPLWSGRGGKNTQYF.

This chain joins TRBV12-3 or TRBV12-4 and TRBJ2-1, with TRBD1 identical over 7 bases. The DNA end favors TRBJ2-5, so the J call may be wrong. CDR3 length: 12 residues. In DNA form, the CDR3 reads TGTGCCAGCAGGACAGGGCACGGGGCCCAGTACTTC. Its protein is CASRTGHGAQYF.

The chain recombines TRBV6-1 with TRBJ1-6; 7 nucleotides line up with TRBD1. The CDR3 covers 14 residues. The J segment lost 4 bases and the V segment lost 6 bases, leaving 3 bases of the junction unmatched. Germline loops: CDR1 MNHNS, CDR2 SASEGT. The CDR3 here is CASSETGYNSPLHF. The CDR3 DNA follows: TGTGCCAGCAGCGAGACAGGGTATAATTCACCCCTCCACTTT.

This sequence joins TRBV6-1 and TRBJ2-1; possible D gene TRBD1, 8 bases. The length of the CDR3 is 15 residues. Germline V CDR1 and CDR2: MNHNS, SASEGT. V was trimmed by 6 bases and J by 10 bases, leaving 22 bases between them. The CDR3 is CASSQGGSGGYEQFF. The CDR3, as DNA: TGTGCCAGCAGCCAGGGGGGGTCAGGGGGCTACGAGCAGTTCTTC.

V and J are TRBV7-2 and TRBJ1-5, with 9 bases aligning to TRBD1. The V segment lost 1 base and the J segment 6 bases; nucleotides outside the gene matches: 4. Germline assignment: CDR1 SGHTA and CDR2 FQGNSA. The CDR3 extends over 15 amino acids. In DNA, the CDR3 is TGTGCCAGCAGCTTAGGACAGGGGGGACTTCAGCCCCAGCATTTT. Its protein is CASSLGQGGLQPQHF.